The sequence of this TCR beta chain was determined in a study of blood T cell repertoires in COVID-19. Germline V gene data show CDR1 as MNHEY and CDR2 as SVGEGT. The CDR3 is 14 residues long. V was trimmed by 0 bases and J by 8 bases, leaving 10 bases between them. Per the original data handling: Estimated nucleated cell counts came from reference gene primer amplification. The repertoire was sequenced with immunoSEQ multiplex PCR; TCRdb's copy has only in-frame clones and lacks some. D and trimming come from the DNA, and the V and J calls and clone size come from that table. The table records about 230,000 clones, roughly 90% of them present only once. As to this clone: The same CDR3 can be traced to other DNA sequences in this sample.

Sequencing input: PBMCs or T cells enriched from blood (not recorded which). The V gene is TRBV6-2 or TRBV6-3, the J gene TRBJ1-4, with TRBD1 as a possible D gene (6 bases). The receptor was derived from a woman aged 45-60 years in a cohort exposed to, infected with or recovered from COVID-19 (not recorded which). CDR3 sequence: CASSYSSGVEKLFF. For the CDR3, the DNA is TGTGCCAGCAGTTACTCATCAGGGGTCGAAAAACTGTTTTTT.